This T cell receptor beta chain was found in a study of blood T cell repertoires in COVID-19. Turning to the study itself: Nucleic acid was either cDNA or gDNA, and it came from T cells, B-cell-depleted T cells, or PBMCs.

Recovery among Cohort 3 donors was established by two negative PCRs, clearance, or symptom resolution. Per the original methods: How many nucleated cells were present was estimated from reference gene primer amplification. Produced via immunoSEQ multiplex PCR; TCRdb's table is partial and in-frame only. V and J calls and clone size follow that table, whereas D and trimming were derived from the DNA. The sample contains about 440,000 clones, 90% of which appear only once. The ends lost 5 bases at V and 1 base at J; junction bases unmatched: 4. The CDR3 loop spans 15 amino acids. Germline values: CDR1 SGHRS, CDR2 YFSETQ.

This clonotype was obtained from a man aged 18-30 years who had recovered from COVID-19. This rearrangement joins TRBV5-1 to TRBJ2-7; 12 bases fit TRBD2. Sequencing was performed on PBMCs or T cells enriched from blood (not recorded which). CDR3 loop: CASRQGLAGSYEQYF. CDR3 in DNA: TGCGCCAGCAGACAGGGACTAGCGGGTTCCTACGAGCAGTACTTC. Variable domain in full (rest from reference TRBV5-1 and TRBJ2-7): KAGVTQTPRYLIKTRGQQVTLSCSPISGHRSVSWYQQTPGQGLQFLFEYFSETQRNKGNFPGRFSGRQFSNSRSEMNVSTLELGDSALYLCASRQGLAGSYEQYFGPGTRLTVT.